The 21 T cell receptor beta chains given below trace back to one sample, sequenced in a study of OX40 agonist ivuxolimab in advanced cancers. Assay: immunoSEQ multiplex PCR; the TCRdb copy retains only in-frame clones and omits some. The sample has about 76,000 clones, 85% seen once; the top ten hold around 3.2%. The sample was CD4+ or CD8+ T cells sorted from blood, taken in a trial of the OX40 agonist ivuxolimab. These receptors all come from an adult with an advanced solid tumor such as melanoma, head and neck, liver or kidney cancer.

In its sample, this clone ranks as medium-sized (0.01 to 0.1%). The rearrangement links TRBV29-1 to TRBJ1-5; 7 positions agree with TRBD1. Looked up from germline, CDR1 is SQVTM and CDR2 is ANQGSEA. V shed 1 base, J shed 5 bases, and the junction held 5 bases outside the gene matches. This CDR3 region has 14 residues. CDR3 sequence reads: CSVEGQGSDQPQHF. Here the CDR3 DNA reads TGCAGCGTTGAAGGACAGGGATCAGATCAGCCCCAGCATTTT. Complete variable domain (other parts from reference TRBV29-1 and TRBJ1-5): SAVISQKPSRDICQRGTSLTIQCQVDSQVTMMFWYRQQPGQSLTLIATANQGSEATYESGFVIDKFPISRPNLTFSTLTVSNMSPEDSSIYLCSVEGQGSDQPQHFGDGTRLSIL.

The chain is built from TRBV19 and TRBJ1-5; D is possibly TRBD1 (5 bases). Germline values: CDR1 LNHDA, CDR2 SQIVND (reference sequence). Trimming pared 7 bases from V and 1 base from J, leaving 8 bases between. The CDR3 spans 13 residues. The CDR3 region is CASNRQSNQPQHF. Here the CDR3 DNA reads TGTGCCAGTAATCGACAGAGCAATCAGCCCCAGCATTTT.

The chain employs TRBV19 and TRBJ2-7; TRBD2 matches 12 bases. The CDR3 runs to 15 residues. In germline, CDR1 is LNHDA, CDR2 SQIVND (reference sequence). The J segment lost 9 bases and the V segment lost 5 bases, leaving 11 bases of the junction unmatched. CDR3 protein: CASSPRLAGVAVQYF. The CDR3 bases are TGTGCCAGTAGTCCCCGACTAGCGGGAGTTGCAGTGCAGTACTTC.

The rearrangement joins TRBV7-6 to TRBJ1-1, with D maybe TRBD1 (5 bases). CDR1 SGHVS and CDR2 FNYEAQ come from the germline V gene. The V end was cut by 5 bases, the J end by 1 base, with 17 bases between. The length of the CDR3 is 16 residues. In nucleotides, the CDR3 is TGTGCCAGCAGCCGGGGGGACCGCCACGGGAACACTGAAGCTTTCTTT. This encodes CASSRGDRHGNTEAFF.

V gene TRBV18 combines with J gene TRBJ2-7; D not certain. The CDR3 has 15 amino acids. Germline V gene lookup returns CDR1 KGHSH and CDR2 LQKENI. The V gene lost 1 base and the J gene lost 5 bases, with 15 bases spanning the gap. CDR3 nucleotides: TGTGCCAGCTCACCACAGGTCCGCGGATCGGACGAGCAGTACTTC. It codes for CASSPQVRGSDEQYF.

This clone was detected only a few times. V is TRBV7-9 and J is TRBJ2-3; possible D gene TRBD1, 6 bases. The V and J ends lost 6 bases and 2 bases respectively, with 21 bases between them. In germline, CDR1 is SEHNR, CDR2 FQNEAQ (reference sequence). The CDR3 is 17 residues long. CDR3 nucleotides: TGTGCCAGCAGTCCCACTTATGGGGGCGGACTCACAGATACGCAGTATTTT. This encodes CASSPTYGGGLTDTQYF. Using reference TRBV7-9 and TRBJ2-3 for the parts outside the CDR3, the full variable domain is DTGVSQNPRHKITKRGQNVTFRCDPISEHNRLYWYRQTLGQGPEFLTYFQNEAQLEKSRLLSDRFSAERPKGSFSTLEIQRTEQGDSAMYLCASSPTYGGGLTDTQYFGPGTRLTVL.

The chain carries TRBV28 and TRBJ2-2, with D perhaps TRBD1 or TRBD2 (5 bases each). The CDR3 consists of 14 residues. In germline, CDR1 is MDHEN, CDR2 SYDVKM. With 8 bases removed from V and 1 base from J, the gap between germline ends came to 11 bases. CDR3 protein: CASVGTGNTGELFF. CDR3 DNA sequence: TGTGCCAGCGTAGGGACGGGGAACACCGGGGAGCTGTTTTTT.

This chain connects TRBV6-5 to TRBJ2-1; 10 bases match TRBD2. Germline lookup yields CDR1 MNHEY and CDR2 SVGAGI. CDR3 size: 15 residues. V shed 7 bases and J 9 bases; nucleotides not matched to a gene: 12. DNA of the CDR3: TGTGCCAGCATCAGGAGCGGGAGGGCCAGCGGTGAGCAGTTCTTC. Encoded protein: CASIRSGRASGEQFF.

The CDR3 loop reads CAWSVGASGGKNIQYF. The CDR3 DNA reads TGTGCCTGGAGTGTAGGGGCTAGCGGTGGCAAAAACATTCAGTACTTC. V is TRBV30 and J is TRBJ2-4; the match to TRBD2 covers 7 bases. Germline V CDR1 and CDR2: GTSNPN, SVGIG (reference sequence). CDR3 length equals 16 residues. The ends lost 0 bases at V and 3 bases at J; junction bases unmatched: 8.

The sample holds one count of this clone. The rearrangement joins TRBV6-5 to TRBJ2-5; the D call may be TRBD1 or TRBD2 (5 bases each). This CDR3 contains 14 residues. Germline lookup yields CDR1 MNHEY and CDR2 SVGAGI. Trimming cost V 8 bases and J 3 bases, with 16 bases left between them. CDR3 bases: TGTGCCAGCTTTACGGGGCGGGCCAAAGAGACCCAGTACTTC. Translating it yields CASFTGRAKETQYF.

The chain is built from TRBV4-3 and TRBJ2-1; the D gene is possibly TRBD2 (5 bases). CDR3 size: 16 residues. Per the germline V gene, CDR1 is LGHNA and CDR2 is YSLEER. Deletions cut 0 bases from V and 0 bases from J, with 9 bases between. The chain's CDR3 is CASSQERGSSYNEQFF. The CDR3 DNA follows: TGCGCCAGCAGCCAAGAGCGCGGGTCCTCCTACAATGAGCAGTTCTTC.

This clone has only one observation. This rearrangement joins TRBV5-1 to TRBJ1-1; D remains ambiguous. V was clipped by 4 bases and J by 4 bases, with 11 bases between them. Per the germline V gene, CDR1 is SGHRS and CDR2 is YFSETQ. CDR3 length: 13 residues. The CDR3 loop is CASSHGRGTEAFF. The CDR3 nucleotides are TGCGCCAGCAGCCATGGGCGGGGCACTGAAGCTTTCTTT.

The genes are TRBV5-5 and TRBJ2-3; D not resolved. Per germline, CDR1 SGHKS and CDR2 YYEKEE (reference sequence). V lost 1 base, J lost 3 bases, and 9 bases lay in between. The CDR3 length is 14 residues. The CDR3 region has the DNA TGTGCCAGCAGCTTGAATCACCAAACAGATACGCAGTATTTT. This codes for CASSLNHQTDTQYF.

The CDR3 protein is CASSVATGEETQYF. As DNA, the CDR3 is TGTGCCAGCAGCGTAGCCACAGGGGAGGAGACCCAGTACTTC. This chain joins TRBV9 and TRBJ2-5, with 7 bases lining up with TRBD1. Germline V CDR1 and CDR2: SGDLS, YYNGEE. Trimming cost V 0 bases and J 5 bases; bases outside gene matches: 4. There are 14 residues in the CDR3.

This clone has only a few counts. The chain combines TRBV4-3 with TRBJ2-4; 7 positions agree with TRBD2. V trimming: 6 bases; J trimming: 8 bases; junction bases outside the gene matches: 13. The germline gives CDR1 LGHNA, CDR2 YSLEER. The CDR3 consists of 15 residues. Here the CDR3 reads CASSWASGSRDIQYF. The CDR3 bases are TGCGCCAGCAGTTGGGCTAGCGGAAGTAGGGACATTCAGTACTTC.

This clone has just a few counts. This sequence joins TRBV5-1 and TRBJ2-5, with D maybe TRBD2 (5 bases). Trimming took off 1 base at V and 2 bases at J, with 12 bases between the two ends. The CDR3 has 15 residues. Germline CDR1 reads SGHRS; CDR2 reads YFSETQ. CDR3 sequence reads: CASSLFGVRQETQYF. The CDR3 bases are TGCGCCAGCAGCTTGTTCGGGGTTAGGCAAGAGACCCAGTACTTC.

The chain carries TRBV6-5 and TRBJ1-2; no definite D call. Between the trimmed V and J ends, which lost 5 bases and 2 bases, there was a span of 6 bases. The CDR3 is made up of 12 amino acids. Germline V gene lookup returns CDR1 MNHEY and CDR2 SVGAGI. The CDR3 region has the DNA TGTGCCAGCAGTCGGAAGAACTATGGCTACACCTTC. Translated, it gives CASSRKNYGYTF.

V usage is TRBV30 and J usage is TRBJ2-5; D uncertain. The germline V and J ends were trimmed by 0 bases and 10 bases, with 15 bases remaining between them. From germline, CDR1 is GTSNPN and CDR2 SVGIG (reference sequence). The CDR3 sequence is 13 residues long. CDR3 amino acids: CAWSVFFQGDQYF. Here the CDR3 DNA reads TGTGCCTGGAGTGTATTCTTCCAAGGAGACCAGTACTTC.

The chain's CDR3 is CASSPQGFTYNEQFF. For the CDR3, the DNA is TGTGCCAGCTCACCACAGGGGTTCACCTACAATGAGCAGTTCTTC. The chain recombines TRBV18 with TRBJ2-1; TRBD1 might be the D (5 bases). With 1 base removed from V and 2 bases from J, the gap between germline ends came to 9 bases. Per the germline V gene, CDR1 is KGHSH and CDR2 is LQKENI. CDR3 length: 15 amino acids.

By frequency in the sample, this clone is medium-sized. This chain connects TRBV2 to TRBJ1-2; TRBD1 agrees at 8 bases. V lost 8 bases and J lost 7; bases outside the gene matches: 15. Germline V lookup: CDR1 SNHLY, CDR2 FYNNEI. The CDR3 runs 15 residues. In DNA form, the CDR3 reads TGTGCCAGCTCGTTAGTAGGTCAGGGGGCAACTGGCTACACCTTC. This translates into CASSLVGQGATGYTF.

The chain couples TRBV5-6 to TRBJ1-3, with TRBD1 matching 7 bases. The CDR3 is 15 residues long. Germline-derived CDR1 and CDR2 are SGHDT and YYEEEE. Trimming cost V 2 bases and J 7 bases; bases outside gene matches: 9. CDR3 nucleotides: TGTGCCAGCAGCTTCCAGGACAGGCAGAGGAACACCATATATTTT. Protein product: CASSFQDRQRNTIYF.